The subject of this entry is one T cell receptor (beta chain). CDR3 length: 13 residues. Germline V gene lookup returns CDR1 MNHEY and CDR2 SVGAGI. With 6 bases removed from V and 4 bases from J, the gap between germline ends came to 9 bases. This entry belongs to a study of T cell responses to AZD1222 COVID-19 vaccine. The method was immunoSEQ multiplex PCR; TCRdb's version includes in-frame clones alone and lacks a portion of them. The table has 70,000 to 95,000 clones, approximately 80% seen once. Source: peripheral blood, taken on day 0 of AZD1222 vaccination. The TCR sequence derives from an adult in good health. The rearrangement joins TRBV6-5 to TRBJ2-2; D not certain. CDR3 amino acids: CASSLQLTGELFF. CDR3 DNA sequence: TGTGCCAGCAGCCTCCAGCTCACCGGGGAGCTGTTTTTT.